These 23 T cell receptor beta chains came from one sample sequenced in a study of control samples from healthy donors and cancer patients. Generated by immunoSEQ multiplex PCR, the TCRdb table keeps only in-frame clones and is missing some. The sample lists approximately 50,000 clones; 85% to 95% were seen once. The material sequenced was blood. The receptors were gathered from a young man in good health.

The chain recombines TRBV19 with TRBJ2-1, with a tentative D call TRBD2 (6 bases). The CDR3 is 14 residues long. Germline CDR1 LNHDA, CDR2 SQIVND (reference sequence). V lost 5 bases and J lost 0, with 8 bases in between. CDR3 amino acids: CASSPGSSYNEQFF. The CDR3, as DNA: TGTGCCAGTAGTCCCGGGAGCTCCTACAATGAGCAGTTCTTC.

The V gene is TRBV11-2, the J gene TRBJ1-1; no clear D gene. The length of the CDR3 is 15 residues. Germline CDR1 and CDR2: SGHAT and FQNNGV. V lost 1 base, J lost 1 base, and 10 bases lay in between. The CDR3 loop is CASSLVATANTEAFF. For the CDR3, the DNA is TGTGCCAGCAGCTTAGTTGCGACCGCGAACACTGAAGCTTTCTTT.

V gene TRBV9 combines with J gene TRBJ1-4; no definite D call. The ends were cut back, 0 bases at V and 4 bases at J, with 7 bases in the middle. Germline CDR1 is SGDLS and CDR2 is YYNGEE. CDR3 length: 14 residues. The CDR3 loop is CASSVGPINEKLFF. CDR3 sequence (DNA): TGTGCCAGCAGCGTAGGCCCCATTAATGAAAAACTGTTTTTT.

V is TRBV29-1 and J is TRBJ2-1, with D possibly TRBD1 on 5 matching bases. The V end was cut by 3 bases, the J end by 12 bases, with 15 bases between. Germline CDR1 is SQVTM and CDR2 is ANQGSEA. There are 12 residues in the CDR3. The CDR3 loop reads CSVDRGRPGQFF. DNA for the CDR3: TGCAGCGTTGATAGGGGCCGTCCCGGGCAGTTCTTC.

V usage is TRBV24-1 and J usage is TRBJ2-2; D is perhaps TRBD1 (6 bases). This CDR3 has 15 amino acids. Looked up from germline, CDR1 is KGHDR and CDR2 is SFDVKD. The V end was cut by 4 bases, the J end by 4 bases, with 12 bases between. The CDR3 here is CATSETGTPTGELFF. DNA of the CDR3: TGTGCCACCAGTGAGACCGGGACACCCACCGGGGAGCTGTTTTTT.

The chain employs TRBV6-5 and TRBJ1-3; 7 nucleotides agree with TRBD1. Germline-derived CDR1 and CDR2 are MNHEY and SVGAGI. The ends lost 2 bases at V and 4 bases at J; junction bases unmatched: 5. The CDR3 spans 15 residues. CDR3 nucleotide sequence: TGTGCCAGCAGTTACGGAGGGGGCGCCGGAAACACCATATATTTT. This translates into CASSYGGGAGNTIYF.

CDR3 sequence (DNA): TGCGCCAGCAGCGAACAGAGCGAGCAGTACTTC. Translated: CASSEQSEQYF. This chain joins TRBV5-1 and TRBJ2-7; unclear D gene. The CDR3 covers 11 residues. Between the trimmed V and J ends, which lost 4 bases and 6 bases, there was a span of 8 bases. The germline V gene has CDR1 SGHRS and CDR2 YFSETQ.

This chain uses TRBV30 with TRBJ2-2; D remains ambiguous. The CDR3 extends over 14 amino acids. V was shortened by 3 bases and J by 0 bases, with 8 bases between the two germline ends. Germline CDR1 and CDR2: GTSNPN and SVGIG (reference sequence). CDR3 sequence: CAWRSSTNTGELFF. The CDR3 DNA reads TGTGCCTGGAGATCTAGTACGAACACCGGGGAGCTGTTTTTT.

The chain employs TRBV7-3 and TRBJ2-1; possibly TRBD2 for D (6 bases). CDR1 is SGHTA and CDR2 is FQGTGA in the germline V gene. The CDR3 sequence is 16 residues long. Between the trimmed V and J ends, which lost 1 base and 2 bases, there was a span of 12 bases. The CDR3 DNA reads as TGTGCCAGCAGCTTAAATCTAGCGCCGACCTACAATGAGCAGTTCTTC. This codes for CASSLNLAPTYNEQFF.

This clone was observed a single time. The chain employs TRBV15 and TRBJ2-1, with D unresolved. Trimming left V 0 bases short and J 2 bases short, with 11 bases between. CDR3 length: 16 residues. The V gene's germline CDR1 is LNHNV and CDR2 YYDKDF (reference sequence). CDR3 region: CATSRDRVGAYNEQFF. The CDR3 nucleotides read TGTGCCACCAGCAGAGATCGGGTGGGCGCCTACAATGAGCAGTTCTTC. Looking up the rest from reference TRBV15 and TRBJ2-1 gives the full variable domain: DAMVIQNPRYQVTQFGKPVTLSCSQTLNHNVMYWYQQKSSQAPKLLFHYYDKDFNNEADTPDNFQSRRPNTSFCFLDIRSPGLGDTAMYLCATSRDRVGAYNEQFFGPGTRLTVL.

This chain joins TRBV28 and TRBJ1-2; TRBD1 might be the D (6 bases). The CDR3 is 14 residues long. CDR1 and CDR2 (germline): MDHEN, SYDVKM. Between the trimmed V and J ends, which lost 6 bases and 6 bases, there was a span of 17 bases. CDR3 nucleotide sequence: TGTGCCAGCAGCCACCCTCAGGGGTCTCATGGCTACACCTTC. This encodes CASSHPQGSHGYTF.

The chain recombines TRBV9 with TRBJ2-7, with TRBD1 matching 7 bases. CDR1 SGDLS and CDR2 YYNGEE come from the germline V gene. The CDR3 runs 13 residues. J gave up 5 bases and V 3 bases, and 5 bases lay outside the gene matches. CDR3 region: CASSAPTGNEQYF. CDR3 coding DNA: TGTGCCAGCAGCGCCCCGACAGGGAACGAGCAGTACTTC.

As concerns this clone: The junction does not match germline at one end; this may be a read error. The rearrangement uses TRBV18 and TRBJ1-1; 9 positions match TRBD1. Germline V gene sequence: CDR1 KGHSH, CDR2 LQKENI. The CDR3 loop spans 14 amino acids. In DNA, the CDR3 is TGTGCCAGCGCACCGGGACAGGGTGACACTGAAGCTTTCTTT. It translates to CASAPGQGDTEAFF.

The chain carries TRBV9 and TRBJ2-1; D ambiguous. V lost 2 bases, J lost 0 bases, and 3 bases lay in between. The CDR3 sequence is 13 residues long. Looked up from germline, CDR1 is SGDLS and CDR2 is YYNGEE. CDR3 region: CASSVASYNEQFF. Written as DNA, the CDR3 is TGTGCCAGCAGCGTGGCCTCCTACAATGAGCAGTTCTTC.

V usage is TRBV6-6 and J usage is TRBJ2-1, with TRBD2 matching over 13 bases. V trimming: 5 bases; J trimming: 4 bases; junction bases outside the gene matches: 14. CDR1 is MNHNY, CDR2 SVGAGI, per germline (reference sequence). The CDR3 spans 19 residues. The CDR3 DNA reads TGTGCCAGCAGTCAAACCCCAGGGACTAGCGGGATTATTTACAATGAGCAGTTCTTC. Protein sequence: CASSQTPGTSGIIYNEQFF.

V usage is TRBV28 and J usage is TRBJ2-1; maybe TRBD2 (5 bases). CDR3 length: 11 amino acids. V lost 8 bases and J lost 12, with 14 bases in between. Germline V CDR1 and CDR2: MDHEN, SYDVKM. CDR3 in DNA: TGTGCCAGCTGTAGCGACTCAACGCAGTTCTTC. Translating it yields CASCSDSTQFF.

The chain has TRBV11-2 and TRBJ2-2; TRBD2 agrees at 8 bases. Trimming removed 1 base from V and 8 bases from J; junction bases left unmatched: 12. The CDR3 is 17 residues long. In germline, CDR1 is SGHAT, CDR2 FQNNGV. The DNA for the CDR3 is TGTGCCAGCAGCTTAGGTCCGAGCGGGAGCCTTAATGGGGAGCTGTTTTTT. This gives the protein CASSLGPSGSLNGELFF.

V is TRBV9 and J is TRBJ2-5; D assignment may be TRBD1 or TRBD2 (5 bases each). The V end lost 4 bases, the J end lost 3 bases, and 13 bases lay between the germline ends. The CDR3 is 14 amino acids. CDR1 and CDR2 (germline): SGDLS, YYNGEE. CDR3 region: CASSHGGDEETQYF. In DNA form, the CDR3 reads TGTGCCAGCAGCCATGGGGGAGATGAAGAGACCCAGTACTTC.

The chain has TRBV27 and TRBJ2-7; 11 bases fit TRBD1. The CDR3 spans 15 residues. CDR1 and CDR2 (germline): MNHEY, SMNVEV (reference sequence). Unmatched junction bases numbered 6, after V lost 5 bases and J lost 3 bases. The CDR3 DNA is TGTGCCAGCAGTCGAAGGGACAGGGGGAACTACGAGCAGTACTTC. Its translation is CASSRRDRGNYEQYF.

The J gene is TRBJ1-1, the V gene TRBV28; D not resolved. The CDR3 sequence is 14 residues long. Trimming shortened V by 5 bases and J by 2 bases, and 12 bases separated the two germline ends. In germline, CDR1 is MDHEN, CDR2 SYDVKM. The CDR3 DNA sequence: TGTGCCAGCAGTCTACTCGATTTAAACACTGAAGCTTTCTTT. It is translated as CASSLLDLNTEAFF.

The CDR3 DNA reads TGTGCCACCAGTGTGGGGAGAATTCAGTATTTT. This codes for CATSVGRIQYF. This rearrangement joins TRBV24-1 to TRBJ2-3; a weak D match, TRBD2 (5 bases). CDR3 length: 11 residues. Trimming removed 5 bases at V and 12 bases at J, with 11 bases between. The germline gives CDR1 KGHDR, CDR2 SFDVKD.

The genes are TRBV21-1 and TRBJ1-5; the table's D call, TRBD1, was not checked against the DNA. TRBV21-1 is deemed a pseudogene. The CDR3 spans 15 residues. CDR3 residues: CASVPHRHQARPQHF. The CDR3 coding sequence is TGTGCCAGCGTGCCCCACCGACACCAAGCTCGGCCCCAGCATTTT.

The rearrangement links TRBV9 to TRBJ1-1; D unclear. Trimming took off 4 bases at V and 2 bases at J, with 15 bases between the two ends. Germline assignment: CDR1 SGDLS and CDR2 YYNGEE. The CDR3 is made up of 15 amino acids. The CDR3, as DNA: TGTGCCAGCAGCTCAACCGCCGGACTTAACACTGAAGCTTTCTTT. Amino acids: CASSSTAGLNTEAFF.